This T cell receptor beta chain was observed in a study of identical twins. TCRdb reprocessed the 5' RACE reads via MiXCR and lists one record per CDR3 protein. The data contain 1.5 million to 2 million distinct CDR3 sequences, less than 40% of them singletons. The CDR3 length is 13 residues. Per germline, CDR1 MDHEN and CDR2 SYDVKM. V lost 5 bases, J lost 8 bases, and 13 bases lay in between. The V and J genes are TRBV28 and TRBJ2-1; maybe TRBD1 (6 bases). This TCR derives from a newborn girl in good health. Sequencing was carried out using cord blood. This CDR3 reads CASSGSRGDEQFF. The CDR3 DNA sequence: TGTGCCAGCAGTGGGTCCAGGGGCGATGAGCAGTTCTTC.